The clone carrying this T cell receptor beta chain was detected a few times. Its target is not known. These data belong to a study of T-cell memory formation after mild COVID-19. Study details: Clustering of TCRs was largely donor specific.

Study-wide findings and caveats: Contracting CD4+ clones were located mainly in CM and EM, and CD8+ clones in EMRA.

The CDR3 extends over 17 amino acids. V lost 2 bases, J lost 1 base, and 20 bases lay in between. Germline V gene data show CDR1 as DFQATT and CDR2 as SNEGSKA (reference sequence). TCR alpha and TCR beta cDNA libraries carrying sample barcodes and UMIs were produced by 5'RACE using constant-segment primers. MiXCR, run by TCRdb on the 5' RACE reads, gives a single entry per CDR3 protein. The sample records 150,000 to 200,000 distinct CDR3 sequences, around 13% being singletons. The clonotype originates from an adult woman who had mild COVID-19 (a few samples of this study predate the infection). Cell type and time point are not known. The chain employs TRBV20-1 and TRBJ1-2, with D perhaps matching TRBD1 (5 bases). The sample was PBMCs or a T cell subset sorted from them (not recorded which). The CDR3 region has the DNA TGCAGTGCTAGATCTCCGGGACCCCTCTCACTTAACTATGGCTACACCTTC. As protein: CSARSPGPLSLNYGYTF.